Listed below are T cell receptor beta chains from one sample, sequenced in a study of somatic mutations in cytotoxic T cells in rheumatoid arthritis. The method was immunoSEQ multiplex PCR; TCRdb's version includes in-frame clones alone and lacks a portion of them. Among roughly 35,000 clones listed, under 90% were seen once. Sequences were obtained from CD8+ T cells sorted from blood. The receptors here all came from a man aged 35 to 55 in good health. The CDR3 runs from the conserved cysteine through the conserved F or W. D genes are given only for firm matches. Clone size is not always given. Where it is, it says once, few, many or a class for expanded clones.

clone size | J gene | V gene | D gene | CDR3 DNA | CDR3 protein
- | TRBJ2-1 | TRBV11-2 | TRBD2 | TGTGCCAGCAGCTTCTATCTTCGACTAGCGGGAGGATTTGGTGGGGAGCAGTTCTTC | CASSFYLRLAGGFGGEQFF
once | TRBJ2-3 | TRBV7-8 | TRBD1 | TGTGCCAGCAGCCTGGGACAGGGGATAGATACGCAGTATTTT | CASSLGQGIDTQYF
- | TRBJ2-2 | TRBV28 | - | TGTGCCAGCAGTTTTGCCGGGGAGCTGTTTTTT | CASSFAGELFF
- | TRBJ1-5 | TRBV7-2 | - | TGTGCCAGCAACAAGGGAGGGTCCAATCAGCCCCAGCATTTT | CASNKGGSNQPQHF
- | TRBJ2-7 | TRBV9 | TRBD2 | TGTGCCAGCAGCGTAGGGGCTAGCGGGAGTTACGAGCAGTACTTC | CASSVGASGSYEQYF
- | TRBJ2-5 | TRBV7-2 | - | TGTGCCAGCAGCTTAGGAGGTACTCTGGAGACCCAGTACTTC | CASSLGGTLETQYF
- | TRBJ2-1 | TRBV6-5 | - | TGTGCCAGCAGTCCCGGCAGGGGGGGTGAGCAGTTCTTC | CASSPGRGGEQFF
- | TRBJ2-3 | TRBV28 | TRBD2 | TGTGCCAGCAGTCCCGAGAAAACTAGCGGAGATACGCAGTATTTT | CASSPEKTSGDTQYF
- | TRBJ2-1 | TRBV4-2 | - | TGTGCCAGCAGCCAAGAAAAGAAGGATGAGCAGTTCTTC | CASSQEKKDEQFF
- | TRBJ1-1 | TRBV10-2 | - | TGCGCCAGCTGCCCAGGCAGGAGTGAAGCTTTCTTT | CASCPGRSEAFF
- | TRBJ2-5 | TRBV5-1 | TRBD1 | TGCGCCAGCAGCTTGGTTTGGGCGACAGGGAAAAGGGAGACCCAGTACTTC | CASSLVWATGKRETQYF
- | TRBJ2-7 | TRBV11-1 | - | TGTGCCAGCAGCACTCGCTCAGAGGGCTCCTACGAGCAGTACTTC | CASSTRSEGSYEQYF
- | TRBJ2-2 | TRBV4-1 | - | TGCGCCAGCAGCCAAGAGGAGGGAGGGGGTACCGGGGAGCTGTTTTTT | CASSQEEGGGTGELFF
- | TRBJ1-1 | TRBV28 | - | TGTGCCAGCAGTTTTGTCGGGGGGTCTGAAGCTTTCTTT | CASSFVGGSEAFF
- | TRBJ1-3 | TRBV9 | TRBD1 | TGTGCCAGCAGCGGACAGGGGGCGGGAAACACCATATATTTT | CASSGQGAGNTIYF
- | TRBJ2-3 | TRBV11-2 | - | TGTGCCAGCAGCTTAGATCTAGATACGCAGTATTTT | CASSLDLDTQYF
- | TRBJ1-5 | TRBV28 | - | TGTGCCAGCAGATATCGACAGGTTGGTCAGCCCCAGCATTTT | CASRYRQVGQPQHF
once | TRBJ1-1 | TRBV11-3 | - | TGTGCCAGCAGCTTAGATCTTAGGGGTGCAGCTTTCTTT | CASSLDLRGAAFF
once | TRBJ2-7 | TRBV5-6 | - | TGTGCCAGCAGCTTGCACCCAGGGGGGTACGAGCAGTACTTC | CASSLHPGGYEQYF
few | TRBJ2-7 | TRBV7-9 | - | TGTGCCAGCAGCTTAGAGGGGGGCGAGCAGTACTTC | CASSLEGGEQYF
- | TRBJ1-1 | TRBV19 | - | TGTGCCAGTACCCCCTTAGGGGGTTACACTGAAGCTTTCTTT | CASTPLGGYTEAFF
- | TRBJ2-5 | TRBV28 | TRBD2 | TGTGCCAGCAGTTTAGGGGCTAGCGGGATCGGAGAGACCCAGTACTTC | CASSLGASGIGETQYF
- | TRBJ1-1 | TRBV7-9 | TRBD1 | TGTGCCAGCAGCCGACAGGGGGAGATTAACACTGAAGCTTTCTTT | CASSRQGEINTEAFF
- | TRBJ1-3 | TRBV29-1 | - | TGCAGCGTTGATGAAGGCGGAACTATAGGAAACACCATATATTTT | CSVDEGGTIGNTIYF
- | TRBJ2-7 | TRBV27 | - | TGTGCCAGCAGACTGACAGGCGGGTTTTACGAGCAGTACTTC | CASRLTGGFYEQYF
- | TRBJ2-7 | TRBV6-5 | TRBD2 | TGTGCCAGCAGTTATAAACTAGCGGGAGGGATCGAGCAGTACTTC | CASSYKLAGGIEQYF
few | TRBJ2-3 | TRBV9 | TRBD2 | TGTGCCAGCGGGAAGCGGGAGGGCGGAACAGATACGCAGTATTTT | CASGKREGGTDTQYF
- | TRBJ1-5 | TRBV28 | - | TGTGCCAGCACCTTAGGGGGTGGCAATCAGCCCCAGCATTTT | CASTLGGGNQPQHF
- | TRBJ2-1 | TRBV4-1 | - | TGCGCCAGCAGCCAAGATATTGGACTGGGACTCCTCCCCTCCTACAATGAGCAGTTCTTC | CASSQDIGLGLLPSYNEQFF